This T cell receptor beta chain was profiled in a study of cytomegalovirus exposure and HLA in healthy donors. Overall study results and limits: The investigators catalogued some 160 TCR beta chains as cytomegalovirus-associated.

The donors were part of the validation cohort of 95 to 150 subjects. That cohort was separate from the first cohort, which comprised fewer than 800 subjects. The method was immunoSEQ multiplex PCR; TCRdb's version includes in-frame clones alone and lacks a portion of them. The sample holds about 44,000 clones, over 85% seen once. This clone was seen only once. Its specificity is not known. The germline gives CDR1 SNHLY, CDR2 FYNNEI. V dropped 0 bases and J dropped 13 bases, with 23 bases sitting between them. This CDR3 spans 16 amino acids. The chain has TRBV2 and TRBJ2-3, with a tentative D call TRBD2 (5 bases). Sequences were obtained from PBMCs. The TCR was taken from a woman between 18 and 29 years old in good health and CMV-seronegative. Here the CDR3 DNA reads TGTGCCAGCAGTGAAGCAACGCGACTACTAGTCCCCTTAAAGTATTTT. Protein product: CASSEATRLLVPLKYF.